One sample yielded the 8 T cell receptor beta chains listed below, sequenced in a study of T cells in localized non-small cell lung cancer. The protocol was immunoSEQ multiplex PCR, while the TCRdb copy is restricted to in-frame clones and leaves out a portion. The repertoire holds tens of thousands of clones, with around 80% as singletons. The specimen was peripheral blood mononuclear cells, collected before any cancer treatment. The receptors stem from a man between 35 and 75 years old with stage III lung adenocarcinoma.

For the CDR3, the DNA is TGTGCCAGCAGCTTAGTGTCACAGGGCCGTCAGCCCCAGCATTTT. Amino acid sequence: CASSLVSQGRQPQHF. This chain uses TRBV7-2 with TRBJ1-5, with D possibly TRBD1 on 6 matching bases. The CDR3 extends over 15 amino acids. V lost 1 base and J 6 bases, leaving 13 bases between the germline ends. Germline V lookup: CDR1 SGHTA, CDR2 FQGNSA.

The rearrangement uses TRBV29-1 and TRBJ2-6; D is undetermined. The germline CDR1 and CDR2 sequences are SQVTM and ANQGSEA. V lost 3 bases to trimming and J lost 0 bases, with 15 bases between them. This CDR3 comprises 17 residues. DNA for the CDR3: TGCAGCGTTGAGGTCGACACTCTGATCTCTGGGGCCAACGTCCTGACTTTC. This gives the protein CSVEVDTLISGANVLTF. Supplemented by reference TRBV29-1 and TRBJ2-6, the full variable domain reads SAVISQKPSRDICQRGTSLTIQCQVDSQVTMMFWYRQQPGQSLTLIATANQGSEATYESGFVIDKFPISRPNLTFSTLTVSNMSPEDSSIYLCSVEVDTLISGANVLTFGAGSRLTVL.

The V and J genes are TRBV5-1 and TRBJ2-5, with D uncertain. In germline, CDR1 is SGHRS, CDR2 YFSETQ. The CDR3 totals 12 residues. V lost 7 bases and J lost 5, with 12 bases in between. This CDR3 reads CASRNMRETQYF. In DNA, the CDR3 is TGCGCCAGCCGCAATATGCGCGAGACCCAGTACTTC.

The J gene is TRBJ1-6, the V gene TRBV7-6; D gene ambiguous. Between the trimmed V and J ends, which lost 5 bases and 12 bases, there was a span of 11 bases. Germline V gene sequence: CDR1 SGHVS, CDR2 FNYEAQ. There are 12 residues in the CDR3. CDR3 amino acids: CASSTPLGPLHF. In nucleotides, the CDR3 is TGTGCCAGCAGCACCCCCTTGGGACCCCTCCACTTT.

The rearrangement joins TRBV7-9 to TRBJ1-1, with D possibly being TRBD1 (5 bases). The CDR3 extends over 15 amino acids. V was shortened by 5 bases and J by 3 bases, with 16 bases between the two germline ends. Germline V gene sequence: CDR1 SEHNR, CDR2 FQNEAQ (reference sequence). CDR3 nucleotide sequence: TGTGCCAGCAGCCCAACTGGGACTTTCTACACTGAAGCTTTCTTT. This translates into CASSPTGTFYTEAFF.

This clone was counted between two and nine times. V and J are TRBV30 and TRBJ2-4; the D is unclear. This CDR3 is built from 11 residues. The germline CDR1 and CDR2 sequences are GTSNPN and SVGIG (reference sequence). The ends were cut back, 2 bases at V and 11 bases at J, with 10 bases in the middle. The DNA of the CDR3 is TGTGCCTGGAGTTCTGGACCCCTTCAGTACTTC. It codes for CAWSSGPLQYF.

In its sample, this clone was seen once. V usage is TRBV9 and J usage is TRBJ2-2; the D gene is possibly TRBD1 (6 bases). Germline CDR1 and CDR2: SGDLS and YYNGEE. The CDR3 is made up of 14 amino acids. V lost 0 bases and J 5 bases, leaving 8 bases between the germline ends. The CDR3 nucleotides read TGTGCCAGCAGCGTAGCAGGGGAAACCGGGGAGCTGTTTTTT. Amino acids: CASSVAGETGELFF.

The CDR3 protein is CASSLGTATDTQYF. The CDR3 coding sequence is TGTGCCAGCAGCTTAGGGACAGCCACAGATACGCAGTATTTT. This chain connects TRBV7-9 to TRBJ2-3; perhaps TRBD1 as D (6 bases). The CDR3 has 14 amino acids. Germline CDR1 SEHNR, CDR2 FQNEAQ (reference sequence). Trimming cost V 1 base and J 2 bases, with 7 bases left between them.